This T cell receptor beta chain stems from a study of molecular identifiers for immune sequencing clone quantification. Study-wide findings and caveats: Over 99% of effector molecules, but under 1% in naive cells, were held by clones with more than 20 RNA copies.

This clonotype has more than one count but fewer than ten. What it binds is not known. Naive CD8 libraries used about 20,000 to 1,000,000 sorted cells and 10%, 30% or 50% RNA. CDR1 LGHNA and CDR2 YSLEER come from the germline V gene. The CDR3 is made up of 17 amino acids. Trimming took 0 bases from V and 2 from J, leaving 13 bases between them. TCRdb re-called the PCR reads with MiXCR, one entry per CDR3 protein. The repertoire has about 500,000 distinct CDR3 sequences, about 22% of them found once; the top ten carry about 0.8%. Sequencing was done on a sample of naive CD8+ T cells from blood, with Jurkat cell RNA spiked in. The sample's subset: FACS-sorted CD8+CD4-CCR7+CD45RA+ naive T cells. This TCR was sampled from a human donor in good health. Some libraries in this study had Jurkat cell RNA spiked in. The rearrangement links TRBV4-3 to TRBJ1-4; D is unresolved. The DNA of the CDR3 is TGCGCCAGCAGCCAAGATCGTGGGTTGCCGACTAATGAAAAACTGTTTTTT. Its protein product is CASSQDRGLPTNEKLFF.